The TCR beta chain under discussion was sequenced for a study of graft-versus-host responses after intestinal transplantation. On the study more broadly: Multivisceral, liver-intestinal, or isolated intestinal transplants were given to recipients. The recipients all started with anti-thymocyte globulin induction and then took tacrolimus and steroids for around three years. Findings of the study overall: In patients with graft-donor T cell macrochimerism, allograft graft-versus-host to host-versus-graft clonal ratios were high. In recipient marrow, GvH clones were found, and some appeared first in ileum or blood.

This CDR3 region has 17 residues. Germline CDR1 and CDR2: SGHVS and FQNEAQ. Clones were sequenced by immunoSEQ multiplex PCR, and TCRdb holds only the in-frame ones, with some missing. The table includes roughly 4,800 clones, around three quarters detected once. Comment on this clone: Its antigen is currently unknown. It is likely a read error: a sequence one base away is far more abundant.

This TCR came from a human patient who received an intestinal transplant, so some T cells may come from the graft donor. This specimen consisted of PBMCs, obtained roughly 540 days after intestinal transplant. This chain connects TRBV7-8 to TRBJ1-4; perhaps TRBD1 as D (5 bases). Here the CDR3 DNA reads TGTGCCAGCAGCCTCCTGGGGTTGGGGCCGGCTAATGAAAAACTGTCTTTT. This translates into CASSLLGLGPANEKLSF. Full variable domain (remainder filled in from reference TRBV7-8 and TRBJ1-4): GAGVSQSPRYKVAKRGQDVALRCDPISGHVSLFWYQQALGQGPEFLTYFQNEAQLDKSGLPSDRFFAERPEGSVSTLKIQRTQQEDSAVYLCASSLLGLGPANEKLSFGSGTQLSVL.